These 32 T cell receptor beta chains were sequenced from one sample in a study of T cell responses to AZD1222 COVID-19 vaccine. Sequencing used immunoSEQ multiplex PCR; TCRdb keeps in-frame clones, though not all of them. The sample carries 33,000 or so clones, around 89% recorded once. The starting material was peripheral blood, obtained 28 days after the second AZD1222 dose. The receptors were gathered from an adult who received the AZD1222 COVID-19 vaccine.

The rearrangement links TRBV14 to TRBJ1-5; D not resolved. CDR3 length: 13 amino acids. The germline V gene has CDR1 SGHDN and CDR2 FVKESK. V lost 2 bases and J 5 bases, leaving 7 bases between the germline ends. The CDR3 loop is CASSQQIDQPQHF. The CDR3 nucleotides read TGTGCCAGCAGCCAACAGATCGATCAGCCCCAGCATTTT.

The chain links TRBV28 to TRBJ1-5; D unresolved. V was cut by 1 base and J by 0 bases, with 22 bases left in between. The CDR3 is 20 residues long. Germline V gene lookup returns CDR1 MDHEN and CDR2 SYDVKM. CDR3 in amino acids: CASSLYIDLVLPYSNQPQHF. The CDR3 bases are TGTGCCAGCAGTTTATACATCGATTTGGTTCTCCCATATAGCAATCAGCCCCAGCATTTT.

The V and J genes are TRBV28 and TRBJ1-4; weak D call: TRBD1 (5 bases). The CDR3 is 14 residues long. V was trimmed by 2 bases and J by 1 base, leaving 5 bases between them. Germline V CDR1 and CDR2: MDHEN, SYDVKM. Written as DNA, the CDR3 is TGTGCCAGCAGTTTAGGGGGAACTAATGAAAAACTGTTTTTT. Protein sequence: CASSLGGTNEKLFF.

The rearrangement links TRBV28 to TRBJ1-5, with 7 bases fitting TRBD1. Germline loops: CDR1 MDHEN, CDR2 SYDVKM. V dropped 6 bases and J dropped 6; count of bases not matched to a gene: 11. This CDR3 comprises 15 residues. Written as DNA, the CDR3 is TGTGCCAGCAGCCCAATCGACAGGGCCGGTCAGCCCCAGCATTTT. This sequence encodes CASSPIDRAGQPQHF.

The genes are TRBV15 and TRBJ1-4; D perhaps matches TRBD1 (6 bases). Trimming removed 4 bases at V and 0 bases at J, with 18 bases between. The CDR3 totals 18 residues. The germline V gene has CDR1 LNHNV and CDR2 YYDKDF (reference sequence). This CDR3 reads CATSNQGQSSATNEKLFF. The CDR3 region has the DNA TGTGCCACCAGCAACCAAGGACAGAGCAGCGCAACTAATGAAAAACTGTTTTTT.

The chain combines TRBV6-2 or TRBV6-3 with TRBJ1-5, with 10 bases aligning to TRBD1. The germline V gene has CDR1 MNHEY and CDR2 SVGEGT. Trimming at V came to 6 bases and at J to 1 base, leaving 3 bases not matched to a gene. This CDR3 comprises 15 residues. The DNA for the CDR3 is TGTGCCAGCAGCCGGGACAGGGGCAGCAATCAGCCCCAGCATTTT. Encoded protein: CASSRDRGSNQPQHF.

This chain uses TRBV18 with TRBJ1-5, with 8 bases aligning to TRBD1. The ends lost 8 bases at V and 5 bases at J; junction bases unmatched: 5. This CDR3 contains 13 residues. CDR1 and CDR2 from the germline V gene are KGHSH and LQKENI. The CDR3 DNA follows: TGTGCCAGCGCACAGGGGGTTGATCAGCCCCAGCATTTT. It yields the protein CASAQGVDQPQHF.

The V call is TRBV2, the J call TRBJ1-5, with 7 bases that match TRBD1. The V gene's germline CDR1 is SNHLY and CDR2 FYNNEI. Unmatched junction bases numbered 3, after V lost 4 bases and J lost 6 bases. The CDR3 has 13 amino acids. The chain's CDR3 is CASSGRGRQPQHF. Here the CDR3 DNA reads TGTGCCAGCAGTGGGAGGGGGCGTCAGCCCCAGCATTTT.

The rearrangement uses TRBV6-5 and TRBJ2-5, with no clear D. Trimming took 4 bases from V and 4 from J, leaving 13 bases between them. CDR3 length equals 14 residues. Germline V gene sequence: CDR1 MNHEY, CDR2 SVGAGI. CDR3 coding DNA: TGTGCCAGCAGTTCTGTCAGCGCTGGAGAGACCCAGTACTTC. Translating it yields CASSSVSAGETQYF.

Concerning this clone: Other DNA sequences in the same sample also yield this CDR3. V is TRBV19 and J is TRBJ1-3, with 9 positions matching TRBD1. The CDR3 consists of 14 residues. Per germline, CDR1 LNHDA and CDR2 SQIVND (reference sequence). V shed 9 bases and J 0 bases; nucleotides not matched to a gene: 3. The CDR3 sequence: CASTTGGSGNTIYF. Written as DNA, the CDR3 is TGTGCCAGCACGACAGGGGGCTCTGGAAACACCATATATTTT.

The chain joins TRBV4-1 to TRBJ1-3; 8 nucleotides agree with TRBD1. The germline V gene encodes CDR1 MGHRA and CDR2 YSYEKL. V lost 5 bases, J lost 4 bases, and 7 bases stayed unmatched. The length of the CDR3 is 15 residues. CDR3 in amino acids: CASSGQGFAGNTIYF. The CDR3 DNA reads TGCGCCAGCAGCGGACAGGGATTTGCAGGAAACACCATATATTTT.

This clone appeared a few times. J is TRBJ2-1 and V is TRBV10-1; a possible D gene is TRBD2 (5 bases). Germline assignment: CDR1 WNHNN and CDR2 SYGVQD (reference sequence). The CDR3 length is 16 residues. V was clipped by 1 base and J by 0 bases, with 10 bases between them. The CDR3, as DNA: TGCGCCAGCAGTGAGTTAAAGCGGATCTCCTACAATGAGCAGTTCTTC. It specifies CASSELKRISYNEQFF.

The CDR3 region has the DNA TGTGCCAGCAGCCAAGGAGTAGGCGACCAGTGGCAGTACTTC. Translated, it gives CASSQGVGDQWQYF. The chain couples TRBV3-1 (or the pseudogene TRBV3-2) to TRBJ2-7; D ambiguous. Per the germline V gene, CDR1 is LGHDT and CDR2 is YNNKEL (reference sequence). V was trimmed by 1 base and J by 9 bases, leaving 16 bases between them. The CDR3 consists of 14 residues.

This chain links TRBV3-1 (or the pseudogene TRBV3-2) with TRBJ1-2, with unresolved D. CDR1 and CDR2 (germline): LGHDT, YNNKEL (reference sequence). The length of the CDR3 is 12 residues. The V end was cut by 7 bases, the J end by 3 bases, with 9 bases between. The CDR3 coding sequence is TGTGCCAGCAACGGAGCAGACTATGGCTACACCTTC. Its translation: CASNGADYGYTF.

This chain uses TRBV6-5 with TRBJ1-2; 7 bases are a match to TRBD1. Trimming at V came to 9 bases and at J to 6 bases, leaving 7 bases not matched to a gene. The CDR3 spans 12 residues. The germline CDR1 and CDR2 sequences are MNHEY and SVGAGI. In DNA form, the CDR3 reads TGTGCCAGTGCCCCGACAGGGAATGGCTACACCTTC. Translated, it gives CASAPTGNGYTF.

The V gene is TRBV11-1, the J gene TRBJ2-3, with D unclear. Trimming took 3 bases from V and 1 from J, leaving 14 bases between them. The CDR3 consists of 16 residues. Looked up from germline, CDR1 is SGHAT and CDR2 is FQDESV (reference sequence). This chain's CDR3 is CASSFLLEFGTDTQYF. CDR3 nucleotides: TGTGCCAGCAGCTTTCTGCTGGAGTTTGGCACAGATACGCAGTATTTT. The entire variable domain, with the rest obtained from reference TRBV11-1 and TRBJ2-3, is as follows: EAEVAQSPRYKITEKSQAVAFWCDPISGHATLYWYRQILGQGPELLVQFQDESVVDDSQLPKDRFSAERLKGVDSTLKIQPAELGDSAMYLCASSFLLEFGTDTQYFGPGTRLTVL.

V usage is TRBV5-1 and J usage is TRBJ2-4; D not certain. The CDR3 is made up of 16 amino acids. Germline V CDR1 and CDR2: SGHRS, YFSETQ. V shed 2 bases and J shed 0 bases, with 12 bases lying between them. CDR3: CASSFTPTLAKNIQYF. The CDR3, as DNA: TGCGCCAGCAGCTTTACACCAACGCTAGCCAAAAACATTCAGTACTTC.

The CDR3 loop reads CASSSQGAYNSPLHF. The DNA of the CDR3 is TGTGCCAGCAGTTCACAGGGTGCCTATAATTCACCCCTCCACTTT. The V call is TRBV6-2 or TRBV6-3, the J call TRBJ1-6; D perhaps matches TRBD1 (6 bases). Per the germline V gene, CDR1 is MNHEY and CDR2 is SVGEGT. The CDR3 totals 15 residues. The V and J ends lost 4 bases and 2 bases respectively, with 9 bases between them.

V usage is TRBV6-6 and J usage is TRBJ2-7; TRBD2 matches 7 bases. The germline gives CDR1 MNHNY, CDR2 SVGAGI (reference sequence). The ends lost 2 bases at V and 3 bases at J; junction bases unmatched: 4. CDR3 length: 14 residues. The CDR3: CASSYPGGSYEQYF. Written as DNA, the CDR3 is TGTGCCAGCAGTTACCCGGGAGGAAGCTACGAGCAGTACTTC.

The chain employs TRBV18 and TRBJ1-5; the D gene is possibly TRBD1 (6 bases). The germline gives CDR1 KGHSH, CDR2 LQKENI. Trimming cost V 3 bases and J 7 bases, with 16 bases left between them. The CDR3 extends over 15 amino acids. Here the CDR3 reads CASSPSIDRPQPQHF. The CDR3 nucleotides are TGTGCCAGCTCACCCTCAATAGACAGGCCGCAGCCCCAGCATTTT.

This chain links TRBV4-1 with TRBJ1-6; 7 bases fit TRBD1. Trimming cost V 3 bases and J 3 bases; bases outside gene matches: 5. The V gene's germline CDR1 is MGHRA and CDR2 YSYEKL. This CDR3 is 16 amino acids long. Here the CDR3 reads CASSQGTESYNSPLHF. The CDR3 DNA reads TGCGCCAGCAGCCAGGGGACAGAAAGCTATAATTCACCCCTCCACTTT.

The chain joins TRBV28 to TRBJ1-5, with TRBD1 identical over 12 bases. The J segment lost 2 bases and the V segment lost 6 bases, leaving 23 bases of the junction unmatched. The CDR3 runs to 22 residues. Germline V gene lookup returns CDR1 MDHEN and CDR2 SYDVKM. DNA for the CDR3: TGTGCCAGCAGCTACGCCCTCCAATCAGGGACAGGGGGCTATTTGGGCAATCAGCCCCAGCATTTT. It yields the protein CASSYALQSGTGGYLGNQPQHF.

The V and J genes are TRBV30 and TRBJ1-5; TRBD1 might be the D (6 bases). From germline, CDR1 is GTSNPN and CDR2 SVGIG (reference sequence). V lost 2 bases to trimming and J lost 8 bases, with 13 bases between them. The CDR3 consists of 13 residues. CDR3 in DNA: TGTGCCTGGAGTCGGAGCGGGGGCGAGCCCCAGCATTTT. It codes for CAWSRSGGEPQHF.

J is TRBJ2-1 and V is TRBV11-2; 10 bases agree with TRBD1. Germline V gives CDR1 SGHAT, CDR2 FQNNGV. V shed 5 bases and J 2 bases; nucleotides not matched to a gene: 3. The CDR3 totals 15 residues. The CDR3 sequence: CASSIGQGAYNEQFF. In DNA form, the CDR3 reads TGTGCCAGCAGCATAGGACAGGGGGCCTACAATGAGCAGTTCTTC.

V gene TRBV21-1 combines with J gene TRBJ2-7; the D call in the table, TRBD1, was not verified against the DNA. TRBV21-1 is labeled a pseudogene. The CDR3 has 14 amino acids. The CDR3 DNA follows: TGTGCCAGCAGCCCACGGGACAGGGCCTACGAGCAGTACTTC. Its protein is CASSPRDRAYEQYF.

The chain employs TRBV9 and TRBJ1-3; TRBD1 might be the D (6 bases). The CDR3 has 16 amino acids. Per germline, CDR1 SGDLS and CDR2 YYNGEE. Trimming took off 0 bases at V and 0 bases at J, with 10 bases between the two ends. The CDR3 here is CASSVATGSSGNTIYF. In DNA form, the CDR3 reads TGTGCCAGCAGCGTAGCTACAGGGTCCTCTGGAAACACCATATATTTT.

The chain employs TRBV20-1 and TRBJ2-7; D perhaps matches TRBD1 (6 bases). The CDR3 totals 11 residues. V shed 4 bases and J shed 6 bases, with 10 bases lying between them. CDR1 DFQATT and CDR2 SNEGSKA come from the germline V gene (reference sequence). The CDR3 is CSAKKGGEQYF. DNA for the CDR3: TGCAGTGCTAAAAAAGGGGGCGAGCAGTACTTC.

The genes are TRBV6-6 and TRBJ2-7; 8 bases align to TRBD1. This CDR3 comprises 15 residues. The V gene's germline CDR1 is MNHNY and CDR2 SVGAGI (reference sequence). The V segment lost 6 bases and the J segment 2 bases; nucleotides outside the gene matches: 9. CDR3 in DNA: TGTGCCAGCAGACCGCGGACAGGGTCCCCCTACGAGCAGTACTTC. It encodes CASRPRTGSPYEQYF.

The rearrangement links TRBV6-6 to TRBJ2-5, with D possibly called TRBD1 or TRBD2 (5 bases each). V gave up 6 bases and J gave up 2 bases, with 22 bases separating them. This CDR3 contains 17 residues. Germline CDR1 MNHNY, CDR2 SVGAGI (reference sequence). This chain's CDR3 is CASSRRVKGTIQETQYF. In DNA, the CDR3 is TGTGCCAGCAGCCGACGTGTAAAGGGGACGATACAAGAGACCCAGTACTTC.

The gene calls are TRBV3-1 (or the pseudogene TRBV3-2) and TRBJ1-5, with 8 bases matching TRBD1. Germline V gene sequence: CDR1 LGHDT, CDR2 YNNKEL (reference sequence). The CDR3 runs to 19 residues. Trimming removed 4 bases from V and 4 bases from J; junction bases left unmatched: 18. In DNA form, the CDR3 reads TGTGCCAGCAGCCCGTCCCATGCCGGACAGGGAATAAGGAATCAGCCCCAGCATTTT. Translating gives CASSPSHAGQGIRNQPQHF.

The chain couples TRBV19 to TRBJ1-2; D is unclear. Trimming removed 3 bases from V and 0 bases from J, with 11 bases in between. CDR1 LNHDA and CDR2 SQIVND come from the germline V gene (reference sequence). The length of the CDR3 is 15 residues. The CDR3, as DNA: TGTGCCAGTAGTATTTCCGGCCTCTCTAACTATGGCTACACCTTC. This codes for CASSISGLSNYGYTF.

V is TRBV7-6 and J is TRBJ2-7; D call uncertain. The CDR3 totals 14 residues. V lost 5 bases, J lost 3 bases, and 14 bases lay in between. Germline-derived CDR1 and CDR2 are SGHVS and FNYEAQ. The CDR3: CASSPYPAGYEQYF. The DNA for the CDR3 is TGTGCCAGCAGCCCTTATCCTGCCGGCTACGAGCAGTACTTC.